The clone carrying this T cell receptor (beta chain) was seen only once. The sample originates from a study of PD-1 blockade in classical Hodgkin lymphoma. Only in-frame clones appear in the TCRdb table, and some are missing; sequencing was by immunoSEQ multiplex PCR. This sample has 90,000 to 100,000 clones; roughly 89% occur once, and the top ten carry about 10%. Every patient relapsed after autologous stem cell transplantation, and brentuximab vedotin exposure varied. The CDR3 has 12 amino acids. Trimming pared 8 bases from V and 6 bases from J, leaving 13 bases between. Germline V gene data show CDR1 as MDHEN and CDR2 as SYDVKM.

Sequencing used peripheral blood mononuclear cells (PBMCs), obtained before the second cycle of nivolumab. This TCR was sampled from a human donor with classical Hodgkin lymphoma. The rearrangement links TRBV28 to TRBJ1-1; D gene ambiguous. The CDR3 DNA is TGTGCCAGCGGGATCTATGGCGCTGAAGCTTTCTTT. It translates to CASGIYGAEAFF. Filled out from reference TRBV28 and TRBJ1-1, the complete variable domain reads DVKVTQSSRYLVKRTGEKVFLECVQDMDHENMFWYRQDPGLGLRLIYFSYDVKMKEKGDIPEGYSVSREKKERFSLILESASTNQTSMYLCASGIYGAEAFFGQGTRLTVV.